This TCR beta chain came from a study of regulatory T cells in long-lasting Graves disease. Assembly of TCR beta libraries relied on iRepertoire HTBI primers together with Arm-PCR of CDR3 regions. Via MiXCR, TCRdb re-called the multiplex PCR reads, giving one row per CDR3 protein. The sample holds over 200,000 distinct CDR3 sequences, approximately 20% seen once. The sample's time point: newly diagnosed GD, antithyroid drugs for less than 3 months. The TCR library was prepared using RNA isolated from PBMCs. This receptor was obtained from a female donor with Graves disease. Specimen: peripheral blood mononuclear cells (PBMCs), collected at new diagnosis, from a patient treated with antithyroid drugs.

The CDR3 sequence: CASSDGGGPDTQYF. The CDR3 DNA follows: TGTGCCAGCAGCGACGGAGGGGGGCCAGATACGCAGTATTTT. This sequence joins TRBV7-2 and TRBJ2-3; D possibly matches TRBD1 or TRBD2 (6 bases each). V lost 5 bases, J lost 4 bases, and 13 bases lay in between. CDR3 size: 14 residues. CDR1 and CDR2 (germline): SGHTA, FQGNSA.